One sample yielded the 26 T cell receptor beta chains listed below, sequenced in a study of blood T cell repertoires in COVID-19. The table came from immunoSEQ multiplex PCR; TCRdb's copy has only in-frame clones and leaves some out. The sample holds roughly 220,000 clones; roughly 79% are singletons and the top ten take 6.5% to 9.5%. The source material was peripheral blood. The receptors were gathered from an elderly woman with COVID-19, enrolled during active disease.

The V gene is TRBV29-1, the J gene TRBJ1-2; D might be TRBD1 (6 bases). The CDR3 is 12 amino acids. The V and J ends lost 1 base and 10 bases respectively, with 13 bases between them. Germline values: CDR1 SQVTM, CDR2 ANQGSEA. The CDR3 here is CSVEAQGKVYTF. CDR3 in DNA: TGCAGCGTTGAAGCACAGGGAAAAGTCTACACCTTC. Full variable domain (outside the CDR3, taken from reference TRBV29-1 and TRBJ1-2): SAVISQKPSRDICQRGTSLTIQCQVDSQVTMMFWYRQQPGQSLTLIATANQGSEATYESGFVIDKFPISRPNLTFSTLTVSNMSPEDSSIYLCSVEAQGKVYTFGSGTRLTVV.

V usage is TRBV7-2 and J usage is TRBJ1-4, with D possibly being TRBD1 (6 bases). This CDR3 spans 16 amino acids. Germline CDR1 and CDR2: SGHTA and FQGNSA. V was trimmed by 0 bases and J by 10 bases, leaving 18 bases between them. The CDR3 sequence: CASSLAPGGATGKLFF. The DNA of the CDR3 is TGTGCCAGCAGCTTAGCGCCGGGGGGCGCGACGGGAAAACTGTTTTTT.

The chain carries TRBV3-1 (or the pseudogene TRBV3-2) and TRBJ1-3; D may be TRBD1 (6 bases). Germline CDR1 LGHDT, CDR2 YNNKEL (reference sequence). CDR3 length: 18 residues. The V and J ends lost 4 bases and 0 bases respectively, with 19 bases between them. This CDR3 reads CASSLRQVRFRSGNTIYF. The DNA for the CDR3 is TGTGCCAGCAGCCTCAGACAGGTCCGCTTTCGCTCTGGAAACACCATATATTTT.

In regard to this clone: The junction does not match germline at one end; this may be a read error. The rearrangement joins TRBV7-3 to TRBJ1-1; no definite D call. The germline CDR1 and CDR2 sequences are SGHTA and FQGTGA. This CDR3 is 13 amino acids long. In DNA, the CDR3 is TGTGCCAGCAGCCCCTCCCGACCGGGTGAAGTTTTCTTT. Residues: CASSPSRPGEVFF.

This chain links TRBV5-6 with TRBJ2-5, with D maybe TRBD2 (5 bases). Trimming shortened V by 3 bases and J by 4 bases, and 16 bases separated the two germline ends. This CDR3 spans 15 amino acids. Germline-derived CDR1 and CDR2 are SGHDT and YYEEEE. The CDR3 region is CASSSLAGERETQYF. DNA of the CDR3: TGTGCCAGCAGCTCGTTGGCGGGTGAGCGAGAGACCCAGTACTTC.

The genes are TRBV18 and TRBJ2-7, with 7 bases that match TRBD1. V dropped 5 bases and J dropped 3; count of bases not matched to a gene: 4. The CDR3 totals 13 residues. Germline-derived CDR1 and CDR2 are KGHSH and LQKENI. CDR3 in amino acids: CASSGDRYYEQYF. Written as DNA, the CDR3 is TGTGCCAGCTCAGGGGACAGATACTACGAGCAGTACTTC.

The chain combines TRBV7-8 with TRBJ2-1; 7 bases fit TRBD2. This CDR3 contains 15 residues. Germline lookup yields CDR1 SGHVS and CDR2 FQNEAQ. V shed 4 bases and J 7 bases; nucleotides not matched to a gene: 10. CDR3 in amino acids: CASSSYRGGGNEQFF. DNA of the CDR3: TGTGCCAGCAGCTCGTATCGTGGGGGGGGGAATGAGCAGTTCTTC. Complete variable domain (other parts from reference TRBV7-8 and TRBJ2-1): GAGVSQSPRYKVAKRGQDVALRCDPISGHVSLFWYQQALGQGPEFLTYFQNEAQLDKSGLPSDRFFAERPEGSVSTLKIQRTQQEDSAVYLCASSSYRGGGNEQFFGPGTRLTVL.

The V gene is TRBV28, the J gene TRBJ1-1, with D possibly matching TRBD1 (6 bases). The CDR3 is made up of 14 amino acids. Trimming removed 5 bases at V and 4 bases at J, with 14 bases between. The V gene's germline CDR1 is MDHEN and CDR2 SYDVKM. CDR3 amino acids: CASSVLDRTTEAFF. CDR3 DNA sequence: TGTGCCAGCAGTGTCCTCGACAGGACCACTGAAGCTTTCTTT.

The chain carries TRBV6-5 and TRBJ2-5, with D unclear. Trimming cost V 4 bases and J 5 bases, with 8 bases left between them. The germline gives CDR1 MNHEY, CDR2 SVGAGI. This CDR3 spans 12 amino acids. DNA for the CDR3: TGTGCCAGCAGTTCGACGAGGGAGACCCAGTACTTC. Translated, it gives CASSSTRETQYF.

This chain joins TRBV19 and TRBJ1-1; 8 nucleotides match TRBD1. The V gene's germline CDR1 is LNHDA and CDR2 SQIVND (reference sequence). J was trimmed by 5 bases and V by 3 bases; bases with no gene match: 5. The CDR3 has 14 residues. The CDR3 region has the DNA TGTGCCAGTAGTATGGAGGACAGGGCGACTGAAGCTTTCTTT. Translating it yields CASSMEDRATEAFF.

A few counts support this clone. The chain combines TRBV7-9 with TRBJ2-5; 7 nucleotides agree with TRBD2. Looked up from germline, CDR1 is SEHNR and CDR2 is FQNEAQ (reference sequence). The CDR3 extends over 15 amino acids. Trimming took 4 bases from V and 2 from J; bases not matched to a gene: 7. The CDR3 DNA is TGTGCCAGCAGCTCCCCACGGGGGGAGCAAGAGACCCAGTACTTC. Amino acids: CASSSPRGEQETQYF. Based on the CDR3 plus reference TRBV7-9 and TRBJ2-5, the full variable domain is DTGVSQNPRHKITKRGQNVTFRCDPISEHNRLYWYRQTLGQGPEFLTYFQNEAQLEKSRLLSDRFSAERPKGSFSTLEIQRTEQGDSAMYLCASSSPRGEQETQYFGPGTRLLVL.

The rearrangement uses TRBV29-1 and TRBJ2-1; D remains ambiguous. Germline V gives CDR1 SQVTM, CDR2 ANQGSEA. Trimming took off 7 bases at V and 5 bases at J, with 12 bases between the two ends. The CDR3 has 12 amino acids. CDR3 nucleotide sequence: TGCAGCGCCCGCCGCTACGACAATGAGCAGTTCTTC. It is translated as CSARRYDNEQFF.

This chain connects TRBV28 to TRBJ1-2; D uncertain. The ends were cut back, 2 bases at V and 0 bases at J, with 16 bases in the middle. This CDR3 is 17 amino acids long. CDR1 is MDHEN, CDR2 SYDVKM, per germline. For the CDR3, the DNA is TGTGCCAGCAGTTTACGCGGGTCGACCAAACCTAACTATGGCTACACCTTC. Translation: CASSLRGSTKPNYGYTF.

V gene TRBV12-5 combines with J gene TRBJ1-5; no definite D call. Germline V gene sequence: CDR1 LGHNT, CDR2 FRNRAP. V lost 7 bases and J lost 7, with 14 bases in between. The CDR3 totals 13 residues. CDR3 sequence reads: CASVTPSGQPQHF. As DNA, the CDR3 is TGTGCTAGTGTCACCCCTTCGGGGCAGCCCCAGCATTTT.

The rearrangement joins TRBV7-2 to TRBJ2-7; TRBD2 is a possible D gene (5 bases). The V gene lost 4 bases and the J gene lost 2 bases, with 15 bases spanning the gap. Per the germline V gene, CDR1 is SGHTA and CDR2 is FQGNSA. This CDR3 is built from 15 residues. CDR3 loop: CASSYGIGSTYEQYF. The CDR3 DNA sequence: TGTGCCAGCAGCTACGGGATCGGGTCTACCTACGAGCAGTACTTC.

This rearrangement joins TRBV9 to TRBJ1-3, with a possible D match to TRBD1 (5 bases). The CDR3 runs 16 residues. Trimming left V 3 bases short and J 0 bases short, with 13 bases between. Germline loops: CDR1 SGDLS, CDR2 YYNGEE. CDR3 residues: CASSARDSSSGNTIYF. DNA of the CDR3: TGTGCCAGCAGCGCCCGGGACTCTAGCTCTGGAAACACCATATATTTT.

J is TRBJ1-5 and V is TRBV28, with a possible D match to TRBD1 (6 bases). Trimming cost V 6 bases and J 5 bases, with 17 bases left between them. The CDR3 covers 15 residues. Germline V gives CDR1 MDHEN, CDR2 SYDVKM. CDR3: CASRLTGEGDQPQHF. The CDR3 region has the DNA TGTGCCAGCAGACTGACAGGTGAGGGGGATCAGCCCCAGCATTTT.

The J gene is TRBJ1-5, the V gene TRBV19; TRBD1 matches 7 bases. CDR1 and CDR2 (germline): LNHDA, SQIVND (reference sequence). This CDR3 contains 15 residues. The V gene end was trimmed by 6 bases and the J gene end by 7 bases; junction bases not matched to a gene: 12. The CDR3 loop reads CASRDTGTVRQPQHF. DNA of the CDR3: TGTGCCAGTAGGGATACCGGGACAGTAAGACAGCCCCAGCATTTT.

The CDR3 region is CASSQAAYNEQFF. For the CDR3, the DNA is TGTGCCAGCAGCCAAGCTGCTTACAATGAGCAGTTCTTC. The J gene is TRBJ2-1, the V gene TRBV5-4; D remains ambiguous. V shed 4 bases and J shed 4 bases, with 9 bases lying between them. Germline V gives CDR1 SGHNT, CDR2 YYREEE (reference sequence). The CDR3 runs to 13 residues.

The CDR3 here is CASSFGDRDTGELFF. In DNA form, the CDR3 reads TGCGCCAGCAGCTTTGGTGACAGGGACACCGGGGAGCTGTTTTTT. V gene TRBV5-1 combines with J gene TRBJ2-2; 7 positions match TRBD1. This CDR3 comprises 15 residues. Germline values: CDR1 SGHRS, CDR2 YFSETQ. J was trimmed by 3 bases and V by 2 bases; bases with no gene match: 4.

The chain carries TRBV19 and TRBJ1-1; the D gene is possibly TRBD1 (5 bases). Germline V gene sequence: CDR1 LNHDA, CDR2 SQIVND (reference sequence). The CDR3 sequence is 16 residues long. V was shortened by 6 bases and J by 6 bases, with 23 bases between the two germline ends. The chain's CDR3 is CASSPVRGVGGSEAFF. DNA for the CDR3: TGTGCCAGTAGCCCCGTCCGGGGGGTCGGGGGGTCTGAAGCTTTCTTT.

J is TRBJ1-4 and V is TRBV3-1 (or the pseudogene TRBV3-2); 9 nucleotides align to TRBD1. CDR1 and CDR2 (germline): LGHDT, YNNKEL (reference sequence). After removal of 4 bases from V and 7 bases from J, the junction contained 13 bases not matched to a gene. The CDR3 extends over 17 amino acids. As DNA, the CDR3 is TGTGCCAGCAGCCGCTCGCCCACAGGGGGCGGCGTTGAAAAACTGTTTTTT. Translation gives CASSRSPTGGGVEKLFF.

To note about this clone: The same CDR3 also results from other DNA sequences found in this sample. V and J are TRBV18 and TRBJ2-1; TRBD2 matches at 7 bases. This CDR3 is 13 amino acids long. V lost 6 bases, J lost 7 bases, and 6 bases stayed unmatched. Germline V lookup: CDR1 KGHSH, CDR2 LQKENI. Written as DNA, the CDR3 is TGTGCCAGCTCCCCCCCCGGGAGGAATGAGCAGTTCTTC. It encodes CASSPPGRNEQFF. Full variable domain (missing parts from reference TRBV18 and TRBJ2-1): NAGVMQNPRHLVRRRGQEARLRCSPMKGHSHVYWYRQLPEEGLKFMVYLQKENIIDESGMPKERFSAEFPKEGPSILRIQQVVRGDSAAYFCASSPPGRNEQFFGPGTRLTVL.

The chain employs TRBV11-2 and TRBJ2-5; TRBD1 might be the D (5 bases). Germline V gene data show CDR1 as SGHAT and CDR2 as FQNNGV. With 2 bases removed from V and 5 bases from J, the gap between germline ends came to 9 bases. The CDR3 is made up of 13 amino acids. The CDR3 DNA is TGTGCCAGCAGCTTAAAAGGGGTGGAGACCCAGTACTTC. Translation gives CASSLKGVETQYF.

A word on this clone: In the same sample, other DNA sequences code for this CDR3. V is TRBV29-1 and J is TRBJ2-5, with 9 bases matching TRBD1. The V gene end was trimmed by 6 bases and the J gene end by 4 bases; junction bases not matched to a gene: 3. This CDR3 contains 12 residues. Looked up from germline, CDR1 is SQVTM and CDR2 is ANQGSEA. As DNA, the CDR3 is TGCAGCGTAGACAGGGGGGGAGAGACCCAGTACTTC. Translated: CSVDRGGETQYF.

The chain combines TRBV20-1 with TRBJ1-5; D ambiguous. The germline gives CDR1 DFQATT, CDR2 SNEGSKA (reference sequence). The V end was cut by 2 bases, the J end by 11 bases, with 10 bases between. CDR3 size: 11 residues. The CDR3: CSARSGIAQHF. The CDR3 DNA follows: TGCAGTGCTAGATCGGGTATCGCCCAGCATTTT.